The text below deals with one T cell receptor beta chain. Its antigen is still unknown. The study ran its PCR with 60 Vbeta and 13 Jbeta primers. Assay: immunoSEQ multiplex PCR; the TCRdb copy retains only in-frame clones and omits some. The table has approximately 300,000 clones, roughly 81% seen once. The data are from a study of cytomegalovirus exposure and HLA in healthy donors. Study summary: Researchers found that approximately 80% of 300 to 450 genotyped donors fell within the Caucasian-associated ancestry cluster. Whole-study results and caveats: Later examination showed HLA-associated TCR beta chains had greater clonal expansion than equally common others.

The germline V gene has CDR1 GTSNPN and CDR2 SVGIG (reference sequence). The ends were cut back, 4 bases at V and 0 bases at J, with 16 bases in the middle. The CDR3 has 16 amino acids. The gene calls are TRBV30 and TRBJ1-5; maybe TRBD1 (6 bases). Sequenced input: PBMCs. The sequence was collected from a woman in her thirties or forties in good health and CMV-seropositive. This CDR3 reads CAWKGRGMDSNQPQHF. Written as DNA, the CDR3 is TGTGCCTGGAAAGGCAGGGGAATGGATAGCAATCAGCCCCAGCATTTT.